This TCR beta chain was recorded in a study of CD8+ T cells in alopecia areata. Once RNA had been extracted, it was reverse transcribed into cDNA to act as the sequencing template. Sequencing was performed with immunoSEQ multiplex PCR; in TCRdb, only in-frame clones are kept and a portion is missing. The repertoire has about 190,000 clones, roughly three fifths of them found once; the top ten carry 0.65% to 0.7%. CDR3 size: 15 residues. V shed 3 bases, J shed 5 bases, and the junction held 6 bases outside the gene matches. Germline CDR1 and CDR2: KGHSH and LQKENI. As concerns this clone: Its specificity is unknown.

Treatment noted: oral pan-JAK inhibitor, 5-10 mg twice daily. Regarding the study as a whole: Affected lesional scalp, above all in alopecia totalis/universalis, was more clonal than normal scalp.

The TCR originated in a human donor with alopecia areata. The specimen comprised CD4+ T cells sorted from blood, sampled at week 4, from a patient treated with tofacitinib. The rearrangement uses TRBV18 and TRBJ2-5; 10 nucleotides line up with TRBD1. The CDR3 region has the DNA TGTGCCAGCTCACCGCCCGGGACAGGGGATGAGACCCAGTACTTC. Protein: CASSPPGTGDETQYF.